The 31 T cell receptor beta chains in this list originate from one sample, sequenced in a study of shared clonotypes between healthy human individuals. TCRdb's table, derived via immunoSEQ multiplex PCR, lists solely in-frame clones and lacks some. Among roughly 1 million clones listed, 60% to 80% were seen once. Sequenced material: memory CD4+ T cells sorted from blood. Sample subset: CD45RA-negative fraction. All receptors derive from a man younger than 30 in good health.

J is TRBJ2-5 and V is TRBV27; possibly TRBD1 for D (6 bases). The germline gives CDR1 MNHEY, CDR2 SMNVEV (reference sequence). This CDR3 is 15 amino acids long. V lost 0 bases to trimming and J lost 4 bases, with 12 bases between them. CDR3 residues: CASSLSQGRGETQYF. The CDR3 DNA sequence: TGTGCCAGCAGTTTATCCCAGGGGCGTGGAGAGACCCAGTACTTC.

This chain joins TRBV6-6 and TRBJ1-6, with D uncertain. The CDR3 sequence is 13 residues long. Deletions cut 6 bases from V and 5 bases from J, with 8 bases between. The germline gives CDR1 MNHNY, CDR2 SVGAGI (reference sequence). The CDR3 DNA reads TGTGCCAGCAGGAGTAAGGATAATTCACCCCTCCACTTT. Translation: CASRSKDNSPLHF.

The genes are TRBV6-6 and TRBJ1-4; possible D gene TRBD1, 5 bases. This CDR3 spans 14 amino acids. Germline V lookup: CDR1 MNHNY, CDR2 SVGAGI (reference sequence). V lost 6 bases to trimming and J lost 7 bases, with 15 bases between them. The CDR3 protein is CASRAEGSGEKLFF. The DNA of the CDR3 is TGTGCCAGCAGGGCGGAGGGGAGTGGTGAAAAACTGTTTTTT.

This chain connects TRBV7-2 to TRBJ2-1; 7 nucleotides line up with TRBD2. In germline, CDR1 is SGHTA, CDR2 FQGNSA. This CDR3 spans 15 amino acids. The ends lost 5 bases at V and 2 bases at J; junction bases unmatched: 6. CDR3 sequence: CASSVTGTTYNEQFF. The DNA for the CDR3 is TGTGCCAGCAGCGTCACCGGGACTACCTACAATGAGCAGTTCTTC.

This clone was seen a few times. The rearrangement joins TRBV5-3 to TRBJ1-1, with D possibly matching TRBD1 (5 bases). TRBV5-3 is classed as an ORF, of uncertain function. CDR3 length equals 11 residues. V shed 3 bases and J shed 10 bases, with 10 bases lying between them. Here the CDR3 reads CARSYARGAFF. CDR3 coding DNA: TGTGCCAGAAGCTATGCAAGGGGAGCTTTCTTT.

The rearrangement joins TRBV10-1 to TRBJ1-6; 7 bases are shared with TRBD1. The germline V gene has CDR1 WNHNN and CDR2 SYGVQD (reference sequence). There are 13 residues in the CDR3. The V segment lost 6 bases and the J segment 10 bases; nucleotides outside the gene matches: 6. The CDR3 sequence is CASRMTGNSPLHF. The CDR3 DNA follows: TGCGCCAGCAGGATGACAGGGAACTCACCCCTCCACTTT.

The chain links TRBV7-2 to TRBJ2-5, with D unclear. The CDR3 has 13 amino acids. The germline CDR1 and CDR2 sequences are SGHTA and FQGNSA. Trimming cost V 4 bases and J 2 bases, with 8 bases left between them. The chain's CDR3 is CASSSPSQETQYF. The CDR3 DNA follows: TGTGCCAGCAGCTCCCCTAGTCAAGAGACCCAGTACTTC.

The rearrangement uses TRBV19 and TRBJ2-7; D might be TRBD2 (5 bases). CDR3 length: 15 residues. V was cut by 3 bases and J by 2 bases, with 14 bases left in between. The germline V gene encodes CDR1 LNHDA and CDR2 SQIVND (reference sequence). CDR3 nucleotide sequence: TGTGCCAGTAGTATTGGAGAGCAAGCGGCCTACGAGCAGTACTTC. Translating it yields CASSIGEQAAYEQYF.

This clone was counted between two and nine times. The V gene is TRBV2, the J gene TRBJ2-2, with 7 bases identical to TRBD1. The V gene end was trimmed by 6 bases and the J gene end by 0 bases; junction bases not matched to a gene: 7. The CDR3 has 16 residues. CDR1 SNHLY and CDR2 FYNNEI come from the germline V gene. The CDR3 nucleotides are TGTGCCAGCAGGGGACAGATTCTCGCGAACACCGGGGAGCTGTTTTTT. This sequence encodes CASRGQILANTGELFF. The whole variable domain, filled in from reference TRBV2 and TRBJ2-2, reads EPEVTQTPSHQVTQMGQEVILRCVPISNHLYFYWYRQILGQKVEFLVSFYNNEISEKSEIFDDQFSVERPDGSNFTLKIRSTKLEDSAMYFCASRGQILANTGELFFGEGSRLTVL.

J is TRBJ1-4 and V is TRBV6-6; 7 nucleotides align to TRBD1. The CDR3 runs 12 residues. The germline CDR1 and CDR2 sequences are MNHNY and SVGAGI (reference sequence). J gave up 8 bases and V 7 bases, and 4 bases lay outside the gene matches. The CDR3: CASTGTEEKLFF. The CDR3 DNA reads TGTGCCAGCACTGGGACAGAGGAAAAACTGTTTTTT.

This chain joins TRBV5-1 and TRBJ2-1; D could derive from TRBD1 or TRBD2 (5 bases each). This CDR3 comprises 16 residues. Germline-derived CDR1 and CDR2 are SGHRS and YFSETQ. V shed 7 bases and J shed 1 base, with 18 bases lying between them. Here the CDR3 reads CASSERSGQSYNEQFF. The CDR3 bases are TGCGCCAGCTCGGAAAGGAGCGGACAATCCTACAATGAGCAGTTCTTC.

The chain is built from TRBV18 and TRBJ1-2; D perhaps matches TRBD1 (5 bases). Germline V gene sequence: CDR1 KGHSH, CDR2 LQKENI. This CDR3 has 16 residues. Trimming cost V 0 bases and J 8 bases, with 19 bases left between them. The CDR3 coding sequence is TGTGCCAGCTCACCACCCACTGCACCGGGACCGAGGGGCTACACCTTC. Residues: CASSPPTAPGPRGYTF.

This chain connects TRBV19 to TRBJ1-2; a possible D gene is TRBD1 (6 bases). The CDR3 length is 13 residues. The V gene's germline CDR1 is LNHDA and CDR2 SQIVND (reference sequence). The ends were cut back, 7 bases at V and 7 bases at J, with 16 bases in the middle. The CDR3 here is CASNEGGISGYTF. The CDR3 coding sequence is TGTGCCAGTAACGAGGGGGGTATCAGTGGCTACACCTTC.

This chain joins TRBV7-2 and TRBJ2-3; 9 positions agree with TRBD2. The CDR3 runs to 12 residues. The V gene end was trimmed by 5 bases and the J gene end by 14 bases; junction bases not matched to a gene: 8. The V gene's germline CDR1 is SGHTA and CDR2 FQGNSA. The CDR3 bases are TGTGCCAGCAGCCCCCCGGGACTAGCTCGGTATTTT. Translated: CASSPPGLARYF. Together with reference TRBV7-2 and TRBJ2-3, the CDR3 gives the full variable domain: GAGVSQSPSNKVTEKGKDVELRCDPISGHTALYWYRQSLGQGLEFLIYFQGNSAPDKSGLPSDRFSAERTGGSVSTLTIQRTQQEDSAVYLCASSPPGLARYFGPGTRLTVL.

This clone was observed once. The chain has TRBV29-1 and TRBJ1-2; no clear D gene. V lost 6 bases and J 4 bases, leaving 9 bases between the germline ends. CDR3 length equals 11 residues. CDR1 is SQVTM and CDR2 is ANQGSEA in the germline V gene. This chain's CDR3 is CSVADGYGYTF. The CDR3 bases are TGCAGCGTCGCAGACGGCTATGGCTACACCTTC. The whole variable domain, filled in from reference TRBV29-1 and TRBJ1-2, reads SAVISQKPSRDICQRGTSLTIQCQVDSQVTMMFWYRQQPGQSLTLIATANQGSEATYESGFVIDKFPISRPNLTFSTLTVSNMSPEDSSIYLCSVADGYGYTFGSGTRLTVV.

This chain links TRBV6-1 with TRBJ1-1; D gene ambiguous. CDR1 MNHNS and CDR2 SASEGT come from the germline V gene. Trimming removed 4 bases at V and 4 bases at J, with 13 bases between. The CDR3 spans 14 residues. This CDR3 reads CASSGLGVATEAFF. The CDR3 DNA is TGTGCCAGCAGTGGCCTCGGAGTGGCCACTGAAGCTTTCTTT.

This sequence joins TRBV10-3 and TRBJ2-7; maybe TRBD2 (5 bases). Deletions cut 0 bases from V and 9 bases from J, with 12 bases between. Germline CDR1 ENHRY, CDR2 SYGVKD. The CDR3 covers 13 residues. CDR3 in DNA: TGTGCCATCAGTGAGTCGGTCGGAGGAGGGCAGTACTTC. It is translated as CAISESVGGGQYF.

Remarks on this clone: Other DNA sequences in this specimen translate into the identical CDR3. The CDR3 reads CASSPSDKNTEAFF. CDR3 in DNA: TGTGCCAGCTCTCCCTCAGACAAGAACACTGAAGCTTTCTTT. V usage is TRBV18 and J usage is TRBJ1-1; D remains unclear. The V end lost 6 bases, the J end lost 1 base, and 12 bases lay between the germline ends. Germline CDR1 reads KGHSH; CDR2 reads LQKENI. CDR3 length equals 14 residues.

The chain joins TRBV30 to TRBJ2-3; weak D call: TRBD1 (6 bases). The V and J ends lost 2 bases and 7 bases respectively, with 13 bases between them. In germline, CDR1 is GTSNPN, CDR2 SVGIG (reference sequence). The CDR3 extends over 13 amino acids. The CDR3, as DNA: TGTGCCTGGAGTAGGGGGTTGGAGAATACGCAGTATTTT. This sequence encodes CAWSRGLENTQYF.

The V gene is TRBV7-9, the J gene TRBJ1-1; D possibly corresponds to TRBD1 (6 bases). This CDR3 is 15 amino acids long. V was shortened by 5 bases and J by 1 base, with 14 bases between the two germline ends. Germline V lookup: CDR1 SEHNR, CDR2 FQNEAQ (reference sequence). In nucleotides, the CDR3 is TGTGCCAGCAGCCCTACCGGACAGCCGAACACTGAAGCTTTCTTT. The encoded protein is CASSPTGQPNTEAFF.

V is TRBV7-2 and J is TRBJ2-7, with TRBD1 matching over 12 bases. This CDR3 comprises 16 residues. V lost 0 bases to trimming and J lost 7 bases; unmatched junction nucleotides: 7. Germline assignment: CDR1 SGHTA and CDR2 FQGNSA. The CDR3 DNA follows: TGTGCCAGCAGCTTAGCTCCGGGACAGGGGGCACGAGAGCAGTACTTC. As protein: CASSLAPGQGAREQYF.

This clone was observed many times. Other DNA sequences in this sample translate to the same CDR3. The rearrangement links TRBV18 to TRBJ1-3; D is uncertain. Germline CDR1 reads KGHSH; CDR2 reads LQKENI. The length of the CDR3 is 14 residues. V dropped 2 bases and J dropped 0 bases, with 5 bases sitting between them. For the CDR3, the DNA is TGTGCCAGCTCACCAGGGAGCTCTGGAAACACCATATATTTT. This gives the protein CASSPGSSGNTIYF.

This clone was counted ten times or more. The chain carries TRBV5-1 and TRBJ2-1; 16 bases are a match to TRBD2. Losses at the gene ends were 3 bases for V and 9 bases for J; bases not matched to a gene: 3. From germline, CDR1 is SGHRS and CDR2 YFSETQ. The CDR3 sequence is 15 residues long. DNA of the CDR3: TGCGCCAGCAGCTCCGGGACTAGCGGGAGGGGTGAGCAGTTCTTC. Its protein product is CASSSGTSGRGEQFF.

The CDR3 DNA reads TGTGCCTGGCGGGGAGGCTACACCTTATACTACACCTTC. As protein: CAWRGGYTLYYTF. V is TRBV30 and J is TRBJ1-2, with unresolved D. The V and J ends lost 5 bases and 10 bases respectively, with 20 bases between them. Germline V gene sequence: CDR1 GTSNPN, CDR2 SVGIG (reference sequence). This CDR3 is 13 amino acids long.

The chain has TRBV28 and TRBJ1-5; 8 bases line up with TRBD1. This CDR3 has 14 amino acids. V lost 6 bases to trimming and J lost 6 bases; unmatched junction nucleotides: 7. The V gene's germline CDR1 is MDHEN and CDR2 SYDVKM. The CDR3, as DNA: TGTGCCAGCAGCCCACAGGGGGGTCGTCAGCCCCAGCATTTT. It is translated as CASSPQGGRQPQHF.

The rearrangement joins TRBV9 to TRBJ2-3, with TRBD2 matching 12 bases. This CDR3 is 16 amino acids long. V was clipped by 3 bases and J by 4 bases; unmatched bases: 6. CDR1 SGDLS and CDR2 YYNGEE come from the germline V gene. The CDR3 is CASSATSGGRSDTQYF. CDR3 nucleotide sequence: TGTGCCAGCAGCGCAACTAGCGGGGGGCGATCAGATACGCAGTATTTT.

The chain employs TRBV19 and TRBJ1-1; possibly TRBD1 for D (6 bases). The germline V and J ends were trimmed by 6 bases and 8 bases, with 10 bases remaining between them. The CDR3 extends over 11 amino acids. Germline lookup yields CDR1 LNHDA and CDR2 SQIVND (reference sequence). DNA of the CDR3: TGTGCCAGTAGCACAGGGATAGAAGCTTTCTTT. Amino acids: CASSTGIEAFF.

The chain joins TRBV4-1 to TRBJ1-1; D may be TRBD1 (6 bases). This CDR3 has 16 residues. V lost 1 base, J lost 0 bases, and 12 bases lay in between. CDR1 is MGHRA, CDR2 YSYEKL, per germline. The CDR3 here is CASSQADSRMNTEAFF. DNA for the CDR3: TGCGCCAGCAGCCAAGCGGACAGTAGGATGAACACTGAAGCTTTCTTT.

This clone came up a few times. A much larger clone lies one base from this, so it may be a read error. The chain recombines TRBV4-1 with TRBJ1-1; no definite D call. The germline gives CDR1 MGHRA, CDR2 YSYEKL. The CDR3 length is 13 residues. The ends were cut back, 4 bases at V and 1 base at J, with 7 bases in the middle. CDR3 sequence reads: CASSRTENTEAFF. CDR3 bases: TGCGCCAGCAGCCGGACGGAGAACACTGAAGCTTTCTTT.

This chain links TRBV6-5 with TRBJ2-1; D is unclear. Germline V gene data show CDR1 as MNHEY and CDR2 as SVGAGI. The CDR3 has 12 residues. Trimming took off 6 bases at V and 5 bases at J, with 8 bases between the two ends. The DNA of the CDR3 is TGTGCCAGCAGCCGCCCCCACAATGAGCAGTTCTTC. It is translated as CASSRPHNEQFF.

A few counts support this clone. CDR3 amino acids: CASSQDGAASSYEQYF. Written as DNA, the CDR3 is TGCGCCAGCAGCCAAGATGGGGCAGCTAGCTCCTACGAGCAGTACTTC. This rearrangement joins TRBV4-1 to TRBJ2-7; D is possibly TRBD1 (5 bases). Trimming shortened V by 0 bases and J by 0 bases, and 12 bases separated the two germline ends. The CDR3 has 16 amino acids. Per the germline V gene, CDR1 is MGHRA and CDR2 is YSYEKL.